This T cell receptor beta chain is from a study of control samples from healthy donors and cancer patients. The germline CDR1 and CDR2 sequences are MGHRA and YSYEKL. The length of the CDR3 is 16 residues. V dropped 2 bases and J dropped 2 bases, with 16 bases sitting between them. TCRdb's table, derived via immunoSEQ multiplex PCR, lists solely in-frame clones and lacks some. The sample includes 130,000 or so clones, roughly 90% of them seen just once. The sequencing input was PBMCs. This clonotype was obtained from a man aged 50 or older with head and neck cancer. The chain is built from TRBV4-1 and TRBJ2-7; weak D call: TRBD2 (5 bases). In DNA form, the CDR3 reads TGCGCCAGCAGCCAAACCGGTACTAGTGGGACCTACGAGCAGTACTTC. Its translation: CASSQTGTSGTYEQYF.